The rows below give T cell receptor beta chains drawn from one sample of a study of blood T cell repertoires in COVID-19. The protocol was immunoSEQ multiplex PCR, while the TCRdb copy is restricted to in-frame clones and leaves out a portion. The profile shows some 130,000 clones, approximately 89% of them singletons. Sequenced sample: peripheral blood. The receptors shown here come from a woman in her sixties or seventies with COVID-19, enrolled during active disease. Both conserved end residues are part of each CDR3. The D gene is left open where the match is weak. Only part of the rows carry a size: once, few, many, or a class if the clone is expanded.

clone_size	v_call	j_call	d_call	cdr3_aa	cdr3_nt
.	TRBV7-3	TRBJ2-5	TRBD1	CASSTGTGGVETQYF	TGTGCCAGCAGCACCGGGACAGGGGGAGTAGAGACCCAGTACTTC
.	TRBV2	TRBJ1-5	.	CASSDSPDQPQHF	TGTGCCAGCAGCGACAGCCCGGATCAGCCCCAGCATTTT
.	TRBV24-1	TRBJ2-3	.	CATSDRSTDTQYF	TGTGCCACCAGTGACCGGAGCACAGATACGCAGTATTTT
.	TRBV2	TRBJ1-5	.	CASRVGGGNQPQHF	TGTGCCAGCCGAGTGGGGGGTGGCAATCAGCCCCAGCATTTT
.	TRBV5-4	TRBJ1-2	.	CASSPPMGANYGYTF	TGTGCCAGCAGCCCCCCGATGGGAGCTAACTATGGCTACACCTTC
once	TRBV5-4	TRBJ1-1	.	CASSSGKRTEAFF	TGTGCCAGCAGCTCAGGGAAACGCACTGAAGCTTTCTTT
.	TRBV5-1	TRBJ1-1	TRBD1	CASSLGGGYTEAFF	TGCGCCAGCAGCTTGGGAGGGGGCTACACTGAAGCTTTCTTT
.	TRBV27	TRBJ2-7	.	CASSLDWQSYEQYF	TGTGCCAGCAGTTTGGACTGGCAGTCCTACGAGCAGTACTTC
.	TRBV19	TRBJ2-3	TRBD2	CASSETSGGGTDTQYF	TGTGCCAGTAGTGAGACTAGCGGGGGTGGCACAGATACGCAGTATTTT
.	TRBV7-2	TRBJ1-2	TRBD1	CASSFGTGLYGYTF	TGTGCCAGCAGTTTTGGGACAGGCCTATATGGCTACACCTTC
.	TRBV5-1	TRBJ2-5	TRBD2	CASSLLPSTSGGETQYF	TGCGCCAGCAGCTTGCTCCCCTCCACTAGCGGGGGGGAGACCCAGTACTTC
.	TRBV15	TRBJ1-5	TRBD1	CATSMGQGARRAQHF	TGTGCCACCAGTATGGGACAGGGGGCCCGTCGGGCCCAGCATTTT
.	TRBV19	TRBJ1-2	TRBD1	CASRPYRDRDYGYTF	TGTGCCAGTAGGCCCTACCGGGACAGGGACTATGGCTACACCTTC
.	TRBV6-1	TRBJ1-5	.	CASSEGLTYSNQPQHF	TGTGCCAGCAGTGAAGGGCTGACTTACAGCAATCAGCCCCAGCATTTT
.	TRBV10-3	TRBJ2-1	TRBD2	CAISESTSGGAQGEQFF	TGTGCCATCAGTGAGTCAACTAGCGGGGGGGCGCAGGGTGAGCAGTTCTTC
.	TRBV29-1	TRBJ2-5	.	CSVGGLDVLETQYF	TGCAGCGTTGGGGGCCTTGACGTTTTGGAGACCCAGTACTTC
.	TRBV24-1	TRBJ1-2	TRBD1	CATSDGTDYGYTF	TGTGCCACCAGTGATGGGACAGACTATGGCTACACCTTC
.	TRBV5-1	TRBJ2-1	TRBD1	CASSSDRFAYNEQFF	TGCGCCAGCAGCTCGGACAGGTTCGCCTACAATGAGCAGTTCTTC
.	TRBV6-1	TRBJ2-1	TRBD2	CASSEGLVMLRGSYNEQFF	TGTGCCAGCAGTGAGGGACTAGTCATGTTGAGGGGCTCCTACAATGAGCAGTTCTTC
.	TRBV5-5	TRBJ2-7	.	CASSLPKSGRSSYEQYF	TGTGCCAGCAGTTTGCCCAAGTCGGGGAGAAGCTCCTACGAGCAGTACTTC
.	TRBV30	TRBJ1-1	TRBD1	CAHDRGGTEAFF	TGTGCCCACGACAGGGGGGGGACTGAAGCTTTCTTT
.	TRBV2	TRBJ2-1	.	CATLGGFSNEQFF	TGTGCCACACTAGGGGGTTTCAGCAATGAGCAGTTCTTC
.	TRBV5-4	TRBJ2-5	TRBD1	CASSPSRQGQEIKTQYF	TGTGCCAGCAGCCCCTCACGACAGGGGCAAGAGATTAAGACCCAGTACTTC
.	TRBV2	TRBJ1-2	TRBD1	CATAGQGAGGYTF	TGTGCCACTGCAGGACAGGGGGCCGGTGGCTACACCTTC
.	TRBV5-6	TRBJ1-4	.	CASSFGNYPGKLFF	TGTGCCAGCAGCTTCGGGAATTACCCCGGAAAACTGTTTTTT
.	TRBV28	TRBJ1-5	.	CASSYRTRNQPQHF	TGTGCCAGCAGTTACAGGACCCGCAATCAGCCCCAGCATTTT
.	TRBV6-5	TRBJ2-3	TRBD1	CASRDRGFTDTQYF	TGTGCCAGCAGGGACAGGGGGTTTACAGATACGCAGTATTTT
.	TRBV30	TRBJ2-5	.	CAYLWAGGTQYF	TGTGCCTACCTCTGGGCAGGAGGGACCCAGTACTTC
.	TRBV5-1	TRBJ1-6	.	CASSLETDSPLHF	TGCGCCAGCAGCTTGGAGACAGACTCACCCCTCCACTTT
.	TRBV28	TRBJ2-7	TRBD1	CASSSPGTGSYEQYF	TGTGCCAGCAGTTCCCCCGGGACAGGTTCCTACGAGCAGTACTTC
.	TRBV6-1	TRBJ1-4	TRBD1	CASRGQGQGEKLFF	TGTGCCAGCAGGGGACAGGGCCAGGGTGAAAAACTGTTTTTT
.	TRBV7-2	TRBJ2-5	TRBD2	CASSLELAGPQETQYF	TGTGCCAGCAGCTTAGAACTAGCGGGACCCCAAGAGACCCAGTACTTC
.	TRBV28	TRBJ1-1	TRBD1	CASSTRQGRWGMNTEAFF	TGTGCCAGCAGTACCAGACAGGGAAGATGGGGAATGAACACTGAAGCTTTCTTT
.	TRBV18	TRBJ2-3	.	CASSPARGDTQYF	TGTGCCAGCTCACCGGCAAGGGGTGATACGCAGTATTTT
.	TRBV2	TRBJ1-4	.	CASRTWGGAPSIEKLFF	TGTGCCAGCAGAACCTGGGGGGGGGCGCCCAGCATTGAAAAACTGTTTTTT
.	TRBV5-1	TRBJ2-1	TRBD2	CASSLALAGYNEQFF	TGCGCCAGCAGCTTGGCGCTAGCGGGGTACAATGAGCAGTTCTTC
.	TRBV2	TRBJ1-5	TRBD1	CASSTGDNQPQHF	TGTGCCAGTTCCACAGGGGACAATCAGCCCCAGCATTTT
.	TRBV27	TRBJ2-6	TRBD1	CASSRQGILRLASGANVLTF	TGTGCCAGCAGCCGACAGGGAATTTTGAGATTGGCCTCTGGGGCCAACGTCCTGACTTTC
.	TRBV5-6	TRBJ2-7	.	CASSSTSVYEQYF	TGTGCCAGCAGCTCGACAAGTGTCTACGAGCAGTACTTC
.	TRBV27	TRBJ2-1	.	CASSFVNEQFF	TGTGCCAGCAGTTTCGTTAATGAGCAGTTCTTC